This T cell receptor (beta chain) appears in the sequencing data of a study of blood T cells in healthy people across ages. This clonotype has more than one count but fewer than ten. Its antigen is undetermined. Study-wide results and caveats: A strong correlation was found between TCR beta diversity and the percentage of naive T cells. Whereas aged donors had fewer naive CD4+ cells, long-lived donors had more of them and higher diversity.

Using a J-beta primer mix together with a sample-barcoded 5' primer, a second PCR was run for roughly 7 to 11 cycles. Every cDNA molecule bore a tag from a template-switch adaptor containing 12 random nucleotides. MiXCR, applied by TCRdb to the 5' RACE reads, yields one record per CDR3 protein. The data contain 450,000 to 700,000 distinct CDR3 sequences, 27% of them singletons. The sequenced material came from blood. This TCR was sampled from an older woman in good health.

CDR3 loop: CATSDWTPGTGELFF. Written as DNA, the CDR3 is TGTGCCACCAGTGACTGGACGCCCGGCACCGGGGAGCTGTTTTTT. The V and J genes are TRBV24-1 and TRBJ2-2; no clear D gene. Germline V gene sequence: CDR1 KGHDR, CDR2 SFDVKD. The CDR3 is made up of 15 amino acids. V was clipped by 4 bases and J by 4 bases, with 12 bases between them.